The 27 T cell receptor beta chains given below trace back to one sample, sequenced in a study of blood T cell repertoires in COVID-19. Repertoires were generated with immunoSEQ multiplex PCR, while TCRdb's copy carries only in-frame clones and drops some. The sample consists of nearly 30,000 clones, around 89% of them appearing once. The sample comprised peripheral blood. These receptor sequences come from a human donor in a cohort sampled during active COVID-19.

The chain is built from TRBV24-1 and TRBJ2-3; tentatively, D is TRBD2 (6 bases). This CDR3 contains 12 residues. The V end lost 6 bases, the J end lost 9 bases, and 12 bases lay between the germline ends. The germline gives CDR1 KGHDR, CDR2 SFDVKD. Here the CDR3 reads CATSPRGVTQYF. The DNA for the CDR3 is TGTGCCACCAGTCCGCGCGGGGTAACGCAGTATTTT.

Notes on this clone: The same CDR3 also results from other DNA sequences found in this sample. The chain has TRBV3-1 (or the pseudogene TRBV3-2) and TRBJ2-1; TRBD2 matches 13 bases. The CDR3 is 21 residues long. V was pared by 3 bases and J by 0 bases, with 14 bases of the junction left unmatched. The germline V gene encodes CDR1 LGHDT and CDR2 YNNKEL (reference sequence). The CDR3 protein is CASSHTPPGLAGPSSYNEQFF. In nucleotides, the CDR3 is TGTGCCAGCAGCCATACCCCTCCGGGACTAGCGGGACCGAGCTCCTACAATGAGCAGTTCTTC.

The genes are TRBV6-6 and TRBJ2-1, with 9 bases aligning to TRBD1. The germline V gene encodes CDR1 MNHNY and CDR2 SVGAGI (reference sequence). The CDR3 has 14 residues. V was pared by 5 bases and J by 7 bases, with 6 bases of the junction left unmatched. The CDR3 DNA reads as TGTGCCAGCAGTCTACAGGGGGCTGGTAATGAGCAGTTCTTC. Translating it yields CASSLQGAGNEQFF.

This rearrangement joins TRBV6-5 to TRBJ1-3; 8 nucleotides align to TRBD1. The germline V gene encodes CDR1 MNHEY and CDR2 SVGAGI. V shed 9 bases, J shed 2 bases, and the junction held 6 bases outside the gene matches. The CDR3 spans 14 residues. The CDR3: CASGQGVAGNTIYF. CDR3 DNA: TGTGCCAGTGGACAGGGAGTCGCTGGAAACACCATATATTTT.

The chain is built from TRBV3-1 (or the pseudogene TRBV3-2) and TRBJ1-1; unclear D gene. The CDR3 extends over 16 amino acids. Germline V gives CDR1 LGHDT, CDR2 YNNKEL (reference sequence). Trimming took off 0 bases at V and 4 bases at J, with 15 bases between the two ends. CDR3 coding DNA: TGTGCCAGCAGCCAAGAGGGCAGCCCATTGCTCACTGAAGCTTTCTTT. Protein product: CASSQEGSPLLTEAFF.

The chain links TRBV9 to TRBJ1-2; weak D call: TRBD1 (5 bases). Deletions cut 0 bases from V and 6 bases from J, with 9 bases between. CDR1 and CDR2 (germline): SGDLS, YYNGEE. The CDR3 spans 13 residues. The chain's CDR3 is CASSVGTDNGYTF. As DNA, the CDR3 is TGTGCCAGCAGCGTAGGGACGGACAATGGCTACACCTTC.

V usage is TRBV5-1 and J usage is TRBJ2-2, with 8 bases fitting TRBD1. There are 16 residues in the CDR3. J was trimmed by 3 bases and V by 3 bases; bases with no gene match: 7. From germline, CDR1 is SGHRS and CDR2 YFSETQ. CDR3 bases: TGCGCCAGCAGCTGGGCCGGGACAGGATACACCGGGGAGCTGTTTTTT. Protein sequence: CASSWAGTGYTGELFF.

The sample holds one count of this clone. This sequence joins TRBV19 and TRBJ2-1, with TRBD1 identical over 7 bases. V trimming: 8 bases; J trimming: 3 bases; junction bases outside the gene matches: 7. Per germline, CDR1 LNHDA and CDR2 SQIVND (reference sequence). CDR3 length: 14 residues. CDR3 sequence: CASARQGFYNEQFF. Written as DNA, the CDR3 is TGTGCCAGTGCTAGACAGGGTTTCTACAATGAGCAGTTCTTC.

CDR3: CASSLKRGGAGYTF. DNA of the CDR3: TGTGCCAGCAGCTTAAAGAGGGGGGGCGCAGGCTACACCTTC. The genes are TRBV7-2 and TRBJ1-2; possibly TRBD1 for D (6 bases). Germline V gives CDR1 SGHTA, CDR2 FQGNSA. The CDR3 is 14 amino acids. The germline V and J ends were trimmed by 2 bases and 8 bases, with 15 bases remaining between them.

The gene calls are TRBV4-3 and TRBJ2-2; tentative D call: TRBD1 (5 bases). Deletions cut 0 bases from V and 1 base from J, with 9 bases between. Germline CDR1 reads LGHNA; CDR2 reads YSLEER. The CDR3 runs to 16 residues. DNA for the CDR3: TGCGCCAGCAGCCAAGAGCCAGGGTTGAACACCGGGGAGCTGTTTTTT. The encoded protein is CASSQEPGLNTGELFF.

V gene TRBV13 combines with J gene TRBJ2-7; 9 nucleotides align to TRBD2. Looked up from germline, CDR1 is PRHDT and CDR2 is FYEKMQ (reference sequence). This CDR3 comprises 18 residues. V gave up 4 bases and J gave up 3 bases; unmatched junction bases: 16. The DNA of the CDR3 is TGTGCCAGCAGCTACCGAGCGGGGGGCCCCCTGCAAAACTACGAGCAGTACTTC. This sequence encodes CASSYRAGGPLQNYEQYF. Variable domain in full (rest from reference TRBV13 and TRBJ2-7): AAGVIQSPRHLIKEKRETATLKCYPIPRHDTVYWYQQGPGQDPQFLISFYEKMQSDKGSIPDRFSAQQFSDYHSELNMSSLELGDSALYFCASSYRAGGPLQNYEQYFGPGTRLTVT.

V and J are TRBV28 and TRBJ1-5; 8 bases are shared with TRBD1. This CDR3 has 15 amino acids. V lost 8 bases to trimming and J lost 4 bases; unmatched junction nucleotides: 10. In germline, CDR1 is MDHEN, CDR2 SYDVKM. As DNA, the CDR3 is TGTGCCAGCGGCCGTAGGACAGGGATTAATCAGCCCCAGCATTTT. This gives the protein CASGRRTGINQPQHF.

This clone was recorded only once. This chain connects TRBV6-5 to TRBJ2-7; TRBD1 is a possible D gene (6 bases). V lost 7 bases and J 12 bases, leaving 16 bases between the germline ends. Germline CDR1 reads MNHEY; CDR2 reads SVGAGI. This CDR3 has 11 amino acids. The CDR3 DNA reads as TGTGCCAGCACCCAAGGGGGTGCGCGGTACTTC. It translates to CASTQGGARYF.

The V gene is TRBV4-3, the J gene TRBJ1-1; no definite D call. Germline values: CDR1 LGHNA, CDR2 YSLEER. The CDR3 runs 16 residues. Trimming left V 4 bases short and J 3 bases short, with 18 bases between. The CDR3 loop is CASSLYVGRGDTEAFF. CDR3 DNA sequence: TGCGCCAGCAGCCTCTACGTAGGGCGCGGGGACACTGAAGCTTTCTTT.

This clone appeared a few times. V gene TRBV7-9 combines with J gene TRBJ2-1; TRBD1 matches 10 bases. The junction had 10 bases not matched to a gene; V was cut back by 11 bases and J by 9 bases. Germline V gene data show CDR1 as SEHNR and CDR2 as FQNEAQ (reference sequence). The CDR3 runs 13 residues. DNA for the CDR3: TGTGCCCTGGGACAGGGGTCGGTAGGTGAGCAGTTCTTC. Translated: CALGQGSVGEQFF.

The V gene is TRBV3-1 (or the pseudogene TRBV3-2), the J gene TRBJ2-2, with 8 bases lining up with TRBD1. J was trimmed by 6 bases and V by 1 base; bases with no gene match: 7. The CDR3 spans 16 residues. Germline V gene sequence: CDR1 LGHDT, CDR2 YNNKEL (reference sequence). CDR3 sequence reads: CASSQGSRGLSGELFF. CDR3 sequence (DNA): TGTGCCAGCAGCCAAGGGTCCAGGGGGCTATCCGGGGAGCTGTTTTTT.

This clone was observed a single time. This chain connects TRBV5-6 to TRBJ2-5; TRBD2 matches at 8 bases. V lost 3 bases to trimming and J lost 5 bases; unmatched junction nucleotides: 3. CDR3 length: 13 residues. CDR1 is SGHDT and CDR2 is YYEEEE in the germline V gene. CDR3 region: CASSSGLAETQYF. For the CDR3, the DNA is TGTGCCAGCAGCTCCGGACTAGCCGAGACCCAGTACTTC. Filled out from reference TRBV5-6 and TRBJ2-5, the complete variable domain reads DAGVTQSPTHLIKTRGQQVTLRCSPKSGHDTVSWYQQALGQGPQFIFQYYEEEERQRGNFPDRFSGHQFPNYSSELNVNALLLGDSALYLCASSSGLAETQYFGPGTRLLVL.

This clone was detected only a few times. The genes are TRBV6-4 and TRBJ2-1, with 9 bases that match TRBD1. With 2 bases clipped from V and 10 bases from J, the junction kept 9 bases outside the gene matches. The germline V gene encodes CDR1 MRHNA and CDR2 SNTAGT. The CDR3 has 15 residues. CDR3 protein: CASSDRDRDLTEQFF. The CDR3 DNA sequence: TGTGCCAGCAGTGACAGGGACAGGGACTTAACAGAGCAGTTCTTC.

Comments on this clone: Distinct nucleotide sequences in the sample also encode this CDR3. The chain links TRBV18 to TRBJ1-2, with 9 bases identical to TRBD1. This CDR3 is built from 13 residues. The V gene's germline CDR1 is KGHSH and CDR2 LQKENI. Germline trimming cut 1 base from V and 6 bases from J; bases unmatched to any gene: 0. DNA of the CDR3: TGTGCCAGCTCACCACGGACAGGGGATGGCTACACCTTC. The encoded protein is CASSPRTGDGYTF.

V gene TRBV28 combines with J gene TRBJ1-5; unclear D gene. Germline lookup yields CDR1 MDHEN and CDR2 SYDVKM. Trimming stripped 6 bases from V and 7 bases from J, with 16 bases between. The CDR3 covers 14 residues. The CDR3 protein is CASRNEGLGQPQHF. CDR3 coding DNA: TGTGCCAGCAGGAACGAAGGACTGGGCCAGCCCCAGCATTTT.

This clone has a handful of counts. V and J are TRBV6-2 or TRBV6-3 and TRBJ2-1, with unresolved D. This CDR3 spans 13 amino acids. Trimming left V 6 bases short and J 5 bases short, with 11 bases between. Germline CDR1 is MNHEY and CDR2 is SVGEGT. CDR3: CASSILEHNEQFF. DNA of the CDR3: TGTGCCAGCAGCATTCTAGAACACAATGAGCAGTTCTTC.

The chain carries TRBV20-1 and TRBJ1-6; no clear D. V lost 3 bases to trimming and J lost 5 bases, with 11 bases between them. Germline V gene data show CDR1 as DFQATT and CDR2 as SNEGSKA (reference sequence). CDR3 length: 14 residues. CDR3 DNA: TGCAGTGCTAGTATGGCCATGAATAATTCACCCCTCCACTTT. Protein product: CSASMAMNNSPLHF.

Here the CDR3 reads CASSTHFAGYNEQFF. CDR3 sequence (DNA): TGTGCCAGCAGCACCCACTTCGCGGGGTACAATGAGCAGTTCTTC. The rearrangement uses TRBV11-3 and TRBJ2-1; D possibly corresponds to TRBD2 (6 bases). CDR1 is SGHNT, CDR2 YENEEA, per germline. The length of the CDR3 is 15 residues. The V end lost 5 bases, the J end lost 4 bases, and 15 bases lay between the germline ends.

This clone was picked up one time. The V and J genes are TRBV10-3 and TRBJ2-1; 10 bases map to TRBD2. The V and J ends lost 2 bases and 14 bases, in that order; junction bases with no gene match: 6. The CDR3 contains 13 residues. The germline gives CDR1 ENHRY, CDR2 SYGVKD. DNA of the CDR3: TGTGCCATCAGTGAGACTTACGGACTAGCGGAGTTCTTC. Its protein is CAISETYGLAEFF.

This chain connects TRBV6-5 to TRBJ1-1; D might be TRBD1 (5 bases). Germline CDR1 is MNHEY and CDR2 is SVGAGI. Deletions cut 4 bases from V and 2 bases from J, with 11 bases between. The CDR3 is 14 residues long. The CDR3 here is CASSLTVTNTEAFF. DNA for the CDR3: TGTGCCAGCAGTTTGACAGTCACAAACACTGAAGCTTTCTTT.

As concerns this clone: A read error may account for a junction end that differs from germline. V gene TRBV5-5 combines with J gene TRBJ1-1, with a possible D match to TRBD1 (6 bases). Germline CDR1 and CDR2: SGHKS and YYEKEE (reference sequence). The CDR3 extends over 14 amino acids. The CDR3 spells CASTLGGGGGEAFF. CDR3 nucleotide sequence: TGTGCCAGCACCTTGGGTGGGGGGGGCGGTGAAGCTTTCTTT.

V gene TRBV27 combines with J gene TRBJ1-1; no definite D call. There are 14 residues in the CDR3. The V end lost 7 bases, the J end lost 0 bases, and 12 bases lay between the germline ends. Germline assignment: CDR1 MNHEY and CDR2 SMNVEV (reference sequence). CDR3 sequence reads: CASIGPGMNTEAFF. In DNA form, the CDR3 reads TGTGCCAGCATAGGACCGGGAATGAACACTGAAGCTTTCTTT.